The entry that follows covers one T cell receptor (beta chain) sequence. The CDR3 totals 14 residues. Germline CDR1 MGHRA, CDR2 YSYEKL. J was trimmed by 3 bases and V by 6 bases; bases with no gene match: 7. Using immunoSEQ multiplex PCR, the repertoire was profiled, and TCRdb retains in-frame clones only, with some absent. The sample yields approximately 240,000 clones, 87% seen once. This sample was taken from a study of blood T cell repertoires in COVID-19. This TCR was sampled from a woman in her 30s with acute COVID-19. Sequences were obtained from PBMCs or T cells enriched from blood (not recorded which). V is TRBV4-1 and J is TRBJ1-2; TRBD1 agrees at 7 bases. Written as DNA, the CDR3 is TGCGCCAGCAGACTTAACAGGGGTGACTATGGCTACACCTTC. Its protein product is CASRLNRGDYGYTF.